The 29 T cell receptor beta chains below all came from one sample that was sequenced in a study of T-cell memory formation after mild COVID-19. Via MiXCR, TCRdb re-called the 5' RACE reads, giving one row per CDR3 protein. The repertoire consists of more than 300,000 distinct CDR3 sequences, with approximately 13% occurring once and the leading ten covering around a fifth. Sequences were obtained from PBMCs or a T cell subset sorted from them (not recorded which). These receptors originate from a man aged 18 to 29 who had mild COVID-19 (a few samples of this study predate the infection). Cell type and time point are not known.

This clonotype has a handful of counts. The chain combines TRBV5-8 with TRBJ2-2; possible D gene TRBD2, 5 bases. Germline values: CDR1 SGHTS, CDR2 YDEGEE. The CDR3 runs 15 residues. Trimming took 4 bases from V and 1 from J, leaving 11 bases between them. Here the CDR3 reads CASSERTLNTGELFF. For the CDR3, the DNA is TGTGCCAGCAGCGAGCGGACCCTGAACACCGGGGAGCTGTTTTTT.

The V call is TRBV4-1, the J call TRBJ1-5; D unclear. The V gene's germline CDR1 is MGHRA and CDR2 YSYEKL. The CDR3 covers 16 residues. Deletions cut 2 bases from V and 0 bases from J, with 11 bases between. Here the CDR3 DNA reads TGCGCCAGCAGCCAATCTCTGATTCTTAGCAATCAGCCCCAGCATTTT. The encoded protein is CASSQSLILSNQPQHF.

V is TRBV6-6 and J is TRBJ2-5, with TRBD1 as a possible D gene (5 bases). The V end was cut by 6 bases, the J end by 1 base, with 21 bases between. The germline V gene encodes CDR1 MNHNY and CDR2 SVGAGI (reference sequence). The CDR3 runs to 17 residues. The DNA for the CDR3 is TGTGCCAGCAGAAGGGGTCGAATGGAGACGGGCCAAGAGACCCAGTACTTC. It codes for CASRRGRMETGQETQYF.

This clonotype was picked up a small number of times. This chain links TRBV9 with TRBJ2-3; 9 nucleotides align to TRBD2. This CDR3 comprises 15 residues. Germline CDR1 SGDLS, CDR2 YYNGEE. Trimming took 0 bases from V and 3 from J; bases not matched to a gene: 2. The CDR3 reads CASSVGLAATDTQYF. The CDR3, as DNA: TGTGCCAGCAGCGTAGGACTAGCGGCGACAGATACGCAGTATTTT. The variable domain in full, with the rest retrieved from reference TRBV9 and TRBJ2-3, is DSGVTQTPKHLITATGQRVTLRCSPRSGDLSVYWYQQSLDQGLQFLIQYYNGEERAKGNILERFSAQQFPDLHSELNLSSLELGDSALYFCASSVGLAATDTQYFGPGTRLTVL.

The chain employs TRBV6-1 and TRBJ2-1; 10 bases are a match to TRBD2. The CDR3 has 15 amino acids. Trimming cost V 7 bases and J 4 bases; bases outside gene matches: 7. Germline lookup yields CDR1 MNHNS and CDR2 SASEGT. The CDR3, as DNA: TGTGCCAGCAAGACCCTAGCGGGGGAGTACAATGAGCAGTTCTTC. Protein product: CASKTLAGEYNEQFF.

The genes are TRBV29-1 and TRBJ2-1; 8 bases fit TRBD2. CDR3 size: 14 residues. CDR1 is SQVTM and CDR2 is ANQGSEA in the germline V gene. V shed 7 bases, J shed 9 bases, and the junction held 14 bases outside the gene matches. The CDR3 reads CSAEFGGAWFEQFF. The CDR3, as DNA: TGCAGCGCCGAGTTCGGGGGGGCTTGGTTTGAGCAGTTCTTC.

This clonotype was found a few times. J is TRBJ2-7 and V is TRBV12-5; D not resolved. Germline CDR1 reads LGHNT; CDR2 reads FRNRAP. Trimming left V 5 bases short and J 3 bases short, with 2 bases between. This CDR3 contains 10 residues. The CDR3 DNA is TGTGCTAGTGGTCTCTACGAGCAGTACTTC. Its protein is CASGLYEQYF.

CDR3 loop: CASSAQGSGGNTEAFF. CDR3 DNA: TGTGCCAGCAGCGCTCAAGGGTCGGGGGGGAACACTGAAGCTTTCTTT. This chain joins TRBV2 and TRBJ1-1, with D possibly TRBD1 on 5 matching bases. CDR1 SNHLY and CDR2 FYNNEI come from the germline V gene. CDR3 length: 16 residues. Trimming stripped 6 bases from V and 1 base from J, with 18 bases between.

The rearrangement links TRBV5-1 to TRBJ2-5, with a tentative D call TRBD1 (6 bases). CDR1 SGHRS and CDR2 YFSETQ come from the germline V gene. V was trimmed by 4 bases and J by 0 bases, leaving 10 bases between them. This CDR3 is 14 amino acids long. CDR3 residues: CASSHRADQETQYF. CDR3 DNA sequence: TGCGCCAGCAGCCACAGGGCCGACCAAGAGACCCAGTACTTC. The whole variable domain, remainder taken from reference TRBV5-1 and TRBJ2-5, is KAGVTQTPRYLIKTRGQQVTLSCSPISGHRSVSWYQQTPGQGLQFLFEYFSETQRNKGNFPGRFSGRQFSNSRSEMNVSTLELGDSALYLCASSHRADQETQYFGPGTRLLVL.

V usage is TRBV15 and J usage is TRBJ2-7; D not resolved. V was trimmed by 7 bases and J by 6 bases, leaving 13 bases between them. The CDR3 is 12 amino acids. CDR1 and CDR2 (germline): LNHNV, YYDKDF (reference sequence). The CDR3 sequence is CATNRRRPEQYV. The CDR3, as DNA: TGTGCCACCAACCGTAGGCGTCCCGAGCAGTACGTC.

This clonotype was counted only a few times. V usage is TRBV20-1 and J usage is TRBJ1-6; D is perhaps TRBD1 (6 bases). Between the trimmed V and J ends, which lost 2 bases and 2 bases, there was a span of 16 bases. This CDR3 spans 17 amino acids. Looked up from germline, CDR1 is DFQATT and CDR2 is SNEGSKA (reference sequence). CDR3 nucleotide sequence: TGCAGTGCTAGATTGGCCAGGGGTTTTGCCTATAATTCACCCCTCCACTTT. As protein: CSARLARGFAYNSPLHF.

A few counts support this clonotype. The chain combines TRBV4-3 with TRBJ2-3; TRBD2 aligns across 8 bases. The junction had 9 bases not matched to a gene; V was cut back by 1 base and J by 3 bases. This CDR3 contains 17 residues. The V gene's germline CDR1 is LGHNA and CDR2 YSLEER. CDR3 DNA: TGCGCCAGCAGCCAAGCCGCCGCGGGGGGATTTACAGATACGCAGTATTTT. Translated: CASSQAAAGGFTDTQYF.

In this sample, this clonotype turned up once. CDR3 nucleotide sequence: TGTGCCAGCAACAAGGGCGGATCTGGGGAGACCCAGTACTTC. Residues: CASNKGGSGETQYF. The V gene is TRBV27, the J gene TRBJ2-5, with D uncertain. From germline, CDR1 is MNHEY and CDR2 SMNVEV (reference sequence). This CDR3 is built from 14 residues. The V end lost 7 bases, the J end lost 5 bases, and 17 bases lay between the germline ends.

Many counts were recorded for this clonotype. The rearrangement links TRBV20-1 to TRBJ2-2; D may be TRBD1 (6 bases). This CDR3 region has 16 residues. The V gene lost 0 bases and the J gene lost 2 bases, with 13 bases spanning the gap. The germline CDR1 and CDR2 sequences are DFQATT and SNEGSKA (reference sequence). This CDR3 is CSARDPKGDNTGELFF. The CDR3 bases are TGCAGTGCTAGAGATCCTAAGGGGGACAACACCGGGGAGCTGTTTTTT.

This clonotype was picked up a small number of times. The chain couples TRBV7-9 to TRBJ2-7; D uncertain. Between the trimmed V and J ends, which lost 1 base and 6 bases, there was a span of 10 bases. The CDR3 consists of 13 residues. CDR1 is SEHNR, CDR2 FQNEAQ, per germline (reference sequence). The CDR3 coding sequence is TGTGCCAGCAGCTTAGGGCCCCGTAGCGAGCAGTACGTC. Translating it yields CASSLGPRSEQYV.

The chain carries TRBV19 and TRBJ1-6, with TRBD1 identical over 7 bases. CDR1 and CDR2 (germline): LNHDA, SQIVND (reference sequence). CDR3 length: 14 amino acids. With V trimmed by 0 bases and J by 10 bases, 3 bases remained unmatched. CDR3 region: CASSIEGGRSPLHF. The DNA of the CDR3 is TGTGCCAGTAGTATAGAAGGGGGCCGGTCACCCCTCCACTTT.

This clonotype was observed a few times. CDR3 residues: CASSRKGQEFNSPLHF. CDR3 sequence (DNA): TGTGCCAGCAGCCGTAAGGGACAGGAATTCAATTCACCCCTCCACTTT. V usage is TRBV5-6 and J usage is TRBJ1-6, with 8 bases that match TRBD1. The V segment lost 4 bases and the J segment 7 bases; nucleotides outside the gene matches: 10. The CDR3 loop spans 16 amino acids. CDR1 is SGHDT and CDR2 is YYEEEE in the germline V gene.

In its sample, this clonotype was seen many times. This chain connects TRBV11-2 to TRBJ2-7; D gene uncertain. The germline CDR1 and CDR2 sequences are SGHAT and FQNNGV. V gave up 5 bases and J gave up 2 bases, with 7 bases separating them. The CDR3 has 12 amino acids. Written as DNA, the CDR3 is TGTGCCAGCAGCCGCTGGACCTACGAGCAGTACTTC. It yields the protein CASSRWTYEQYF.

The gene calls are TRBV5-1 and TRBJ2-7; 7 positions agree with TRBD2. The germline V gene has CDR1 SGHRS and CDR2 YFSETQ. CDR3 size: 15 residues. The V segment lost 0 bases and the J segment 1 base; nucleotides outside the gene matches: 4. The CDR3 bases are TGCGCCAGCAGCTTGGCAGGAGCGGGGTCCTACGAGCAGTACTTC. As protein: CASSLAGAGSYEQYF.

This chain connects TRBV9 to TRBJ2-1; perhaps TRBD1 as D (6 bases). Trimming stripped 0 bases from V and 8 bases from J, with 18 bases between. Germline values: CDR1 SGDLS, CDR2 YYNGEE. This CDR3 has 16 amino acids. CDR3 sequence (DNA): TGTGCCAGCAGCGTAGGGGTCTCGCTCAGGGGACATGAGCAGTTCTTC. It specifies CASSVGVSLRGHEQFF.

This clonotype was counted only a few times. CDR3 DNA: TGTGCCAGCAGTTACGAAAAGGGGACCCTGAGGGATACGCAGTATTTT. Translation: CASSYEKGTLRDTQYF. The rearrangement links TRBV6-2 or TRBV6-3 to TRBJ2-3; D is tentatively TRBD1 or TRBD2 (5 bases each). With 2 bases removed from V and 6 bases from J, the gap between germline ends came to 18 bases. Germline CDR1 is MNHEY and CDR2 is SVGEGT. The CDR3 contains 16 residues.

This clonotype has only a few counts. V is TRBV7-3 and J is TRBJ1-1; 12 positions agree with TRBD1. Germline CDR1 and CDR2: SGHTA and FQGTGA. The CDR3 extends over 16 amino acids. V trimming: 4 bases; J trimming: 3 bases; junction bases outside the gene matches: 6. The CDR3 DNA is TGTGCCAGCAGCTCTACCGGGACAGGGGGCTACACTGAAGCTTTCTTT. Translating gives CASSSTGTGGYTEAFF.

DNA of the CDR3: TGTGCCATCAGTGAGTCGTCGAGCGGGGGGGCCGTGGAGACCCAGTACTTC. As protein: CAISESSSGGAVETQYF. The chain recombines TRBV10-3 with TRBJ2-5, with TRBD2 matching over 10 bases. CDR3 length equals 17 residues. Germline-derived CDR1 and CDR2 are ENHRY and SYGVKD. The V segment lost 0 bases and the J segment 5 bases; nucleotides outside the gene matches: 9.

The rearrangement joins TRBV28 to TRBJ2-3; the D is unclear. V lost 7 bases and J 0 bases, leaving 11 bases between the germline ends. This CDR3 comprises 14 residues. Germline CDR1 and CDR2: MDHEN and SYDVKM. CDR3 in amino acids: CASKLPTSTDTQYF. The CDR3 DNA sequence: TGTGCCAGCAAACTGCCCACTAGCACAGATACGCAGTATTTT.

This clonotype was detected many times. The J gene is TRBJ1-1, the V gene TRBV7-6; D is perhaps TRBD1 (5 bases). This CDR3 contains 14 residues. Trimming took off 8 bases at V and 0 bases at J, with 13 bases between the two ends. CDR1 is SGHVS, CDR2 FNYEAQ, per germline. For the CDR3, the DNA is TGTGCCAGCTCACCCGGGACTCTGAACACTGAAGCTTTCTTT. It specifies CASSPGTLNTEAFF.

This clonotype was seen more than once but under ten times. The chain links TRBV6-1 to TRBJ1-5, with D possibly matching TRBD1 (5 bases). Germline lookup yields CDR1 MNHNS and CDR2 SASEGT. Trimming took 8 bases from V and 1 from J, leaving 9 bases between them. This CDR3 is built from 13 residues. CDR3: CASGWGSNQPQHF. In nucleotides, the CDR3 is TGTGCCAGCGGGTGGGGGAGCAATCAGCCCCAGCATTTT.

This clonotype was seen repeatedly, ten times or more. The chain is built from TRBV7-2 and TRBJ2-2, with D possibly matching TRBD2 (7 bases). The CDR3 has 14 amino acids. Germline V gene lookup returns CDR1 SGHTA and CDR2 FQGNSA. The germline V and J ends were trimmed by 5 bases and 7 bases, with 14 bases remaining between them. DNA for the CDR3: TGTGCCAGCAGCCCTCAGGGGAGGGGCGGGGAGCTGTTTTTT. Its protein is CASSPQGRGGELFF.

The table lists this clonotype with many counts. The rearrangement links TRBV7-2 to TRBJ2-1, with 8 nucleotides matching TRBD2. The CDR3 consists of 15 residues. With V trimmed by 2 bases and J by 4 bases, 4 bases remained unmatched. Germline lookup yields CDR1 SGHTA and CDR2 FQGNSA. The CDR3 DNA follows: TGTGCCAGCAGCTTACAAGCGGGGGAATACAATGAGCAGTTCTTC. As protein: CASSLQAGEYNEQFF.

At least ten counts were recorded for this clonotype. V and J are TRBV5-1 and TRBJ2-4; no firm D call. The CDR3 totals 13 residues. The germline V gene has CDR1 SGHRS and CDR2 YFSETQ. V was pared by 0 bases and J by 2 bases, with 3 bases between. The chain's CDR3 is CASSLDPKNIQYF. The CDR3 bases are TGCGCCAGCAGCTTGGATCCCAAAAACATTCAGTACTTC.